In this sample, the clone carrying this T cell receptor beta chain turned up many times. The antigen is unknown. The sample comes from a study of blood T cells in healthy people across ages. Whole-study findings and limits: Older individuals had lower TCR beta diversity per million T cells (the decline was roughly linear). Greater diversity and more naive CD4+ cells were seen in long-lived donors than in aged donors.

V shed 6 bases and J shed 0 bases, with 9 bases lying between them. The CDR3 runs 15 residues. There were at least 5.5 micrograms of total RNA extracted from every sample. With a J-beta primer mix and a sample-barcoded 5' primer, a second PCR ran roughly 6 to 12 cycles. TCRdb recomputed calls from the 5' RACE reads with MiXCR, one row per CDR3 protein. This table has about 970,000 distinct CDR3 sequences, approximately 50% appearing once. V usage is TRBV12-3 or TRBV12-4 and J usage is TRBJ2-6; tentatively, D is TRBD1 (5 bases). The clonotype comes from a woman aged 55-69 years in good health. The sequencing sample was made of blood. The CDR3 is CASSLRGSGANVLTF. DNA of the CDR3: TGTGCCAGCAGCCTTAGGGGCTCTGGGGCCAACGTCCTGACTTTC.